This entry lists 29 T cell receptor beta chains sequenced from one sample in a study of blood T cell repertoires in COVID-19 (dated by TCRdb to about 2020). The method was the immunoSEQ multiplex PCR assay. TCRdb took this table from immuneACCESS and kept in-frame rearrangements with V and J called. Such tables lack part of the clones; where checked against another copy, unresolved V genes explain under half of the gap, and the rest is unexplained. For this sample there are some 380,000 clones; more than 75% appear just once. The biggest ten clones account for 1.3% of the sample. The sequencing input was PBMCs or T cells enriched from blood (not recorded which). The receptors derive from a man aged 25-45 years who had recovered from COVID-19.

This clone was seen more than once but under ten times. The gene calls are TRBV5-1 and TRBJ2-1; D not certain. This CDR3 spans 15 amino acids. CDR1 and CDR2 (germline): SGHRS, YFSETQ. The V and J ends lost 7 bases and 0 bases respectively, with 14 bases between them. The CDR3 loop is CASAAEALSYNEQFF. CDR3 DNA sequence: TGCGCCAGCGCCGCCGAAGCCCTCTCCTACAATGAGCAGTTCTTC.

The rearrangement uses TRBV5-1 and TRBJ1-4; tentative D call: TRBD1 (6 bases). Germline values: CDR1 SGHRS, CDR2 YFSETQ. CDR3 size: 16 residues. Trimming cost V 2 bases and J 7 bases, with 18 bases left between them. This CDR3 is CASSLPTGTNFEKLFF. The CDR3 DNA reads TGCGCCAGCAGCTTACCTACCGGGACAAATTTTGAAAAACTGTTTTTT. The entire variable domain, with the rest obtained from reference TRBV5-1 and TRBJ1-4, is as follows: KAGVTQTPRYLIKTRGQQVTLSCSPISGHRSVSWYQQTPGQGLQFLFEYFSETQRNKGNFPGRFSGRQFSNSRSEMNVSTLELGDSALYLCASSLPTGTNFEKLFFGSGTQLSVL.

This clone was counted once. The rearrangement uses TRBV12-3 or TRBV12-4 and TRBJ1-3; D uncertain. The CDR3 length is 13 residues. V lost 8 bases, J lost 2 bases, and 10 bases lay in between. The DNA of the CDR3 is TGTGCCAGCGGCTGGGAGGCTGGAAACACCATATATTTT. Amino acids: CASGWEAGNTIYF.

The V call is TRBV29-1, the J call TRBJ1-3; 8 bases align to TRBD1. Trimming removed 4 bases from V and 0 bases from J; junction bases left unmatched: 5. The CDR3 sequence is 15 residues long. Germline CDR1 is SQVTM and CDR2 is ANQGSEA. CDR3 nucleotide sequence: TGCAGCGTTGGCCAGGGGGCTTCCTCTGGAAACACCATATATTTT. Encoded protein: CSVGQGASSGNTIYF.

Comments on this clone: Other DNA sequences within the sample encode an identical CDR3. The rearrangement links TRBV29-1 to TRBJ1-3; D is undetermined. CDR1 and CDR2 from the germline V gene are SQVTM and ANQGSEA. V was trimmed by 2 bases and J by 3 bases, leaving 5 bases between them. This CDR3 spans 12 amino acids. The CDR3 bases are TGCAGCGTTGAACGCGGTGGAAACACCATATATTTT. Translation: CSVERGGNTIYF.

CDR3 in amino acids: CASSPGQGRTEAFF. CDR3 in DNA: TGTGCCAGCAGCCCGGGACAGGGAAGGACTGAAGCTTTCTTT. The V gene is TRBV6-2 or TRBV6-3, the J gene TRBJ1-1; 9 bases map to TRBD1. The CDR3 length is 14 residues. With V trimmed by 6 bases and J by 5 bases, 7 bases remained unmatched. Germline-derived CDR1 and CDR2 are MNHEY and SVGEGT.

V gene TRBV3-1 (or the pseudogene TRBV3-2) combines with J gene TRBJ2-1; 8 bases align to TRBD2. The V segment lost 0 bases and the J segment 6 bases; nucleotides outside the gene matches: 7. The CDR3 has 16 amino acids. CDR1 is LGHDT and CDR2 is YNNKEL in the germline V gene (reference sequence). CDR3 sequence reads: CASSQEYGGARNEQFF. The CDR3 region has the DNA TGTGCCAGCAGCCAAGAGTACGGGGGGGCACGCAATGAGCAGTTCTTC.

This clone was counted a single time. J is TRBJ2-5 and V is TRBV9, with TRBD2 identical over 8 bases. The V and J ends lost 0 bases and 4 bases, in that order; junction bases with no gene match: 2. From germline, CDR1 is SGDLS and CDR2 YYNGEE. The CDR3 has 14 amino acids. The CDR3 nucleotides read TGTGCCAGCAGCGTAGCGGCGGGGGGAGAGACCCAGTACTTC. Translating it yields CASSVAAGGETQYF. The whole variable domain, remainder taken from reference TRBV9 and TRBJ2-5, is DSGVTQTPKHLITATGQRVTLRCSPRSGDLSVYWYQQSLDQGLQFLIQYYNGEERAKGNILERFSAQQFPDLHSELNLSSLELGDSALYFCASSVAAGGETQYFGPGTRLLVL.

The V call is TRBV29-1, the J call TRBJ1-2; D perhaps matches TRBD1 (5 bases). Trimming stripped 6 bases from V and 4 bases from J, with 12 bases between. CDR1 is SQVTM, CDR2 ANQGSEA, per germline. The CDR3 has 12 residues. The CDR3 DNA follows: TGCAGCGTAACGGACACTTCCTATGGCTACACCTTC. It yields the protein CSVTDTSYGYTF.

V usage is TRBV18 and J usage is TRBJ1-5; a weak D match, TRBD1 (5 bases). The CDR3 runs 14 residues. Looked up from germline, CDR1 is KGHSH and CDR2 is LQKENI. Trimming took off 3 bases at V and 5 bases at J, with 11 bases between the two ends. This CDR3 is CASSPQGGDQPQHF. CDR3 DNA: TGTGCCAGCTCACCGCAGGGAGGGGATCAGCCCCAGCATTTT.

V usage is TRBV6-5 and J usage is TRBJ2-7, with D perhaps matching TRBD1 (6 bases). This CDR3 is 14 amino acids long. From germline, CDR1 is MNHEY and CDR2 SVGAGI. V lost 6 bases and J lost 0, with 12 bases in between. The CDR3 DNA reads TGTGCCAGCAGCAGGGACACCTACTCCTACGAGCAGTACTTC. It codes for CASSRDTYSYEQYF.

CDR3 DNA: TGCGCCAGCAGCCCCGATCGCGGGGGCGTCTACGAGCAGTACTTC. Translation gives CASSPDRGGVYEQYF. The genes are TRBV4-3 and TRBJ2-7, with a tentative D call TRBD2 (7 bases). CDR3 size: 15 residues. V dropped 4 bases and J dropped 3 bases, with 16 bases sitting between them. Germline lookup yields CDR1 LGHNA and CDR2 YSLEER.

The V and J genes are TRBV6-2 or TRBV6-3 and TRBJ2-5; 7 bases match TRBD2. Germline V gives CDR1 MNHEY, CDR2 SVGEGT. Trimming removed 6 bases from V and 2 bases from J; junction bases left unmatched: 12. This CDR3 contains 16 residues. CDR3 coding DNA: TGTGCCAGCAGCGCCCATCCGTCACTAGCGCAAGAGACCCAGTACTTC. This translates into CASSAHPSLAQETQYF.

This clone was found a few times. The CDR3 spells CASSSTDRSQPQHF. The CDR3 nucleotides read TGTGCCAGCAGCTCGACGGACAGGAGTCAGCCCCAGCATTTT. The genes are TRBV5-8 and TRBJ1-5, with 7 nucleotides matching TRBD1. The CDR3 covers 14 residues. With V trimmed by 3 bases and J by 6 bases, 6 bases remained unmatched. Germline V gives CDR1 SGHTS, CDR2 YDEGEE.

The V gene is TRBV2, the J gene TRBJ2-7; TRBD1 might be the D (5 bases). The V gene lost 11 bases and the J gene lost 3 bases, with 17 bases spanning the gap. The germline V gene has CDR1 SNHLY and CDR2 FYNNEI. The CDR3 spans 13 residues. This chain's CDR3 is CASTGKGIYEQYF. The CDR3 DNA reads TGTGCCTCAACAGGCAAGGGGATCTACGAGCAGTACTTC.

The CDR3 sequence: CASNSLQDSRFNTEAFF. The CDR3, as DNA: TGTGCCAGCAACTCCCTCCAGGACAGCCGTTTTAACACTGAAGCTTTCTTT. This sequence joins TRBV4-2 and TRBJ1-1; D might be TRBD1 (6 bases). Germline CDR1 is LGHNA and CDR2 is YNFKEQ. V dropped 7 bases and J dropped 2 bases, with 23 bases sitting between them. The CDR3 extends over 17 amino acids.

The rearrangement links TRBV2 to TRBJ2-6, with D maybe TRBD2 (5 bases). V shed 6 bases and J shed 0 bases, with 12 bases lying between them. The CDR3 length is 16 residues. Germline CDR1 is SNHLY and CDR2 is FYNNEI. CDR3 loop: CASRDGLSSGANVLTF. In DNA, the CDR3 is TGTGCCAGCAGGGACGGACTTAGCTCTGGGGCCAACGTCCTGACTTTC.

This clone was found a few times. The chain employs TRBV7-9 and TRBJ1-1; TRBD1 might be the D (6 bases). CDR3 size: 12 residues. Trimming took 7 bases from V and 4 from J, leaving 10 bases between them. Germline values: CDR1 SEHNR, CDR2 FQNEAQ (reference sequence). CDR3: CASNRVTTEAFF. Here the CDR3 DNA reads TGTGCCAGCAACAGGGTAACCACTGAAGCTTTCTTT. Based on the CDR3 plus reference TRBV7-9 and TRBJ1-1, the full variable domain is DTGVSQNPRHKITKRGQNVTFRCDPISEHNRLYWYRQTLGQGPEFLTYFQNEAQLEKSRLLSDRFSAERPKGSFSTLEIQRTEQGDSAMYLCASNRVTTEAFFGQGTRLTVV.

The chain recombines TRBV9 with TRBJ1-1; TRBD1 matches 7 bases. Germline assignment: CDR1 SGDLS and CDR2 YYNGEE. The J segment lost 3 bases and the V segment lost 4 bases, leaving 3 bases of the junction unmatched. The CDR3 is 13 amino acids. The CDR3 reads CASSRDRDTEAFF. Here the CDR3 DNA reads TGTGCCAGCAGCCGAGACAGGGACACTGAAGCTTTCTTT.

This chain joins TRBV4-1 and TRBJ2-7; 9 bases map to TRBD1. CDR1 is MGHRA and CDR2 is YSYEKL in the germline V gene. The CDR3 is made up of 17 amino acids. J lost 4 bases, V lost 4 bases, and 14 bases had no gene match. The CDR3 bases are TGCGCCAGCAGCCGCGCGCCGGGACAGGGAGGAGGGTACGAGCAGTACTTC. This gives the protein CASSRAPGQGGGYEQYF.

This chain connects TRBV4-1 to TRBJ1-5, with D maybe TRBD1 (5 bases). In germline, CDR1 is MGHRA, CDR2 YSYEKL. V lost 1 base to trimming and J lost 7 bases, with 11 bases between them. The CDR3 length is 14 residues. DNA for the CDR3: TGCGCCAGCAGCCAAGGGACGGGGGGACAGCCCCAGCATTTT. It specifies CASSQGTGGQPQHF.

This clone was observed a single time. The chain combines TRBV5-1 with TRBJ2-3; 13 bases map to TRBD2. The V gene's germline CDR1 is SGHRS and CDR2 YFSETQ. The V gene end was trimmed by 0 bases and the J gene end by 0 bases; junction bases not matched to a gene: 4. This CDR3 contains 18 residues. The CDR3 nucleotides read TGCGCCAGCAGCTTGGGGACTAGCGGGAGATTAAGCACAGATACGCAGTATTTT. Its translation: CASSLGTSGRLSTDTQYF.

The rearrangement uses TRBV5-3 and TRBJ1-2; TRBD1 aligns across 7 bases. TRBV5-3 is an open reading frame whose function is uncertain. Trimming took 4 bases from V and 4 from J; bases not matched to a gene: 10. The CDR3 is 15 residues long. The CDR3 coding sequence is TGTGCCAGAAGCCGAGAGGGACAGACTTTCTATGGCTACACCTTC. Amino acid sequence: CARSREGQTFYGYTF.

The CDR3 DNA reads TGCAGTGCTAGTGGGGGGCTCAATCAGCCCCAGCATTTT. This gives the protein CSASGGLNQPQHF. V gene TRBV20-1 combines with J gene TRBJ1-5; D is perhaps TRBD1 (6 bases). In germline, CDR1 is DFQATT, CDR2 SNEGSKA (reference sequence). Trimming took off 3 bases at V and 3 bases at J, with 9 bases between the two ends. CDR3 length: 13 amino acids.

The V gene is TRBV7-2, the J gene TRBJ2-5; 8 bases are shared with TRBD1. CDR1 and CDR2 (germline): SGHTA, FQGNSA. CDR3 length: 14 residues. V trimming: 1 base; J trimming: 7 bases; junction bases outside the gene matches: 5. The CDR3 DNA is TGTGCCAGCAGCTTAGGGATACAGGGGGGGACCCAGTACTTC. Translated, it gives CASSLGIQGGTQYF.

The V and J genes are TRBV7-9 and TRBJ1-4; TRBD1 agrees at 10 bases. Germline V lookup: CDR1 SEHNR, CDR2 FQNEAQ (reference sequence). CDR3 size: 15 residues. V was clipped by 5 bases and J by 7 bases; unmatched bases: 7. The CDR3 spells CASSMRQGAPEKLFF. DNA of the CDR3: TGTGCCAGCAGCATGCGACAGGGGGCTCCTGAAAAACTGTTTTTT.

The rearrangement uses TRBV11-2 and TRBJ1-2, with D possibly being TRBD1 (5 bases). Trimming shortened V by 1 base and J by 4 bases, and 13 bases separated the two germline ends. This CDR3 contains 15 residues. Looked up from germline, CDR1 is SGHAT and CDR2 is FQNNGV. CDR3 region: CASSLVAGPLYGYTF. CDR3 DNA sequence: TGTGCCAGCAGCTTAGTAGCGGGACCGCTCTATGGCTACACCTTC.

The chain couples TRBV4-1 to TRBJ2-7; unclear D gene. The CDR3 contains 15 residues. V lost 1 base and J 2 bases, leaving 12 bases between the germline ends. Germline values: CDR1 MGHRA, CDR2 YSYEKL. CDR3 loop: CASSQAPTSAYEQYF. The CDR3 DNA follows: TGCGCCAGCAGCCAAGCCCCCACCTCGGCCTACGAGCAGTACTTC.

The CDR3 region is CASSRAGGQVYEQYF. The CDR3 DNA is TGTGCCAGCAGCCGGGCCGGGGGGCAGGTCTACGAGCAGTACTTC. The chain carries TRBV11-1 and TRBJ2-7, with D possibly TRBD2 on 7 matching bases. Germline V CDR1 and CDR2: SGHAT, FQDESV (reference sequence). The length of the CDR3 is 15 residues. Trimming removed 5 bases from V and 3 bases from J, with 17 bases in between.